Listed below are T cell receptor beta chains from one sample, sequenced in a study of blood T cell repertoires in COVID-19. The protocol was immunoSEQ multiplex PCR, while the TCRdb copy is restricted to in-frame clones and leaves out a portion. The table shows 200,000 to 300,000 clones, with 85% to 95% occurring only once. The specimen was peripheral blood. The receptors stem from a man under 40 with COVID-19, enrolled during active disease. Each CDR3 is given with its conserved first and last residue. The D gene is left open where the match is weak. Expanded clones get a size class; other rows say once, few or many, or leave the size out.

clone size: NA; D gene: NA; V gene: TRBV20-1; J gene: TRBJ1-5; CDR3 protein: CRKTQGQPQHF
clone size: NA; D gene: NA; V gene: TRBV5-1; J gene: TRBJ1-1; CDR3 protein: CASSLDPPGGGNTEAFF
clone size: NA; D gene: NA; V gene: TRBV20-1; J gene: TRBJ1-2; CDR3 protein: CSAPDTYGYTF
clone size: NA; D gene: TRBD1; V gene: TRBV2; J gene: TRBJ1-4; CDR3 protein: CASRYRGGNEKLFF
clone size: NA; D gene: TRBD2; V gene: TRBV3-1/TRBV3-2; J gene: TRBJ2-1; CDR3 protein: CASSPDPERGTSYNEQFF
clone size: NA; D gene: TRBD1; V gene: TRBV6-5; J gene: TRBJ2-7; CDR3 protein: CASSSGQGLLEQYF
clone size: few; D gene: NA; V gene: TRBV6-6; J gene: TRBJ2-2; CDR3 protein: CASSGGWNTGELFF
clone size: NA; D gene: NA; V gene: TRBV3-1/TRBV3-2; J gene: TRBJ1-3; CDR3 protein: CASSHYRDTIYF
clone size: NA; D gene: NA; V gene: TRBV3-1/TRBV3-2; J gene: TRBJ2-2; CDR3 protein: CASSQTGRANGELFF
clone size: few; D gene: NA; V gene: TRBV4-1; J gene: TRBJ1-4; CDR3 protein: CASSQAGGKLFF
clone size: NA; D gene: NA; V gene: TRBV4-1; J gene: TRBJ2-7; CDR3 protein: CASSQGSDWYEQYF
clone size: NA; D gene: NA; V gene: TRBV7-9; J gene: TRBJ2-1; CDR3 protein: CASSLNDMTAGYNEQFF
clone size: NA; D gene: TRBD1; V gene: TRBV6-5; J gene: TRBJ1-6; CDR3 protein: CASRTRDRGNSPLHF
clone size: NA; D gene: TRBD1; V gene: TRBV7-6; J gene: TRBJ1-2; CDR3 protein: CASSLGGTGGAYGYTF
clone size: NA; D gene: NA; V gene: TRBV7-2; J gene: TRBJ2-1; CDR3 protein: CASSYNTGLNEQFF
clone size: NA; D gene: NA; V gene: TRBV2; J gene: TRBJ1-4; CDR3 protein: CASSGGRSGEKLFF
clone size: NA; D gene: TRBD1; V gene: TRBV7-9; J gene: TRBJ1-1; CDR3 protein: CASSLARTGLDTEAFF
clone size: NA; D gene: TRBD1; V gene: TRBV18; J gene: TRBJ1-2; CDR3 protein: CASSSLQGGYGYTF
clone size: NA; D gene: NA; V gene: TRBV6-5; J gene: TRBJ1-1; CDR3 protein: CASSPLFTGNTEAFF
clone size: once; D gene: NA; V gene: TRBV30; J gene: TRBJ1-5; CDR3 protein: CAWSAPGTTNQPQHF
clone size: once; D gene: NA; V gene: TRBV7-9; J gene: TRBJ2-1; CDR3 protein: CASSLILANEQFF
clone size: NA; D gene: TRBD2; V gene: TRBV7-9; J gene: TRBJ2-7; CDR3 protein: CASSSTGTKIYEQYF